This is a list of T cell receptor beta chains from one sample in a study of blood T cell repertoires in COVID-19. Only in-frame clones appear in the TCRdb table, and some are missing; sequencing was by immunoSEQ multiplex PCR. The profile shows roughly 57,000 clones, roughly 80% of them singletons. The sequencing input was peripheral blood. The receptors come from a man between 60 and 75 years old with acute or convalescent COVID-19. Each CDR3 is given with its conserved first and last residue. The D gene is left open where the match is weak. For some rows the clone size is stated as once, few or many, or as a class when expanded; others skip it.

D	V	J	size	CDR3	DNA
TRBD2	TRBV10-1	TRBJ2-5	.	CATGTSGGNQETQYF	TGCGCCACGGGGACTAGCGGGGGGAACCAAGAGACCCAGTACTTC
TRBD1	TRBV4-2	TRBJ1-5	few	CASSPSGGVNQPQHF	TGTGCCAGCAGCCCATCAGGGGGAGTCAATCAGCCCCAGCATTTT
.	TRBV28	TRBJ1-5	.	CASKGGGGVANQPQHF	TGTGCCAGCAAGGGAGGTGGGGGTGTAGCGAATCAGCCCCAGCATTTT
.	TRBV29-1	TRBJ2-3	.	CSVLSSSTDTQYF	TGCAGCGTGCTATCCTCTAGCACAGATACGCAGTATTTT
.	TRBV18	TRBJ1-1	.	CASSPGRGMNTEAFF	TGTGCCAGCTCACCAGGGAGGGGGATGAACACTGAAGCTTTCTTT
TRBD1	TRBV4-2	TRBJ1-1	.	CASSHTGATPPEAFF	TGTGCCAGCAGCCACACAGGGGCCACCCCCCCTGAAGCTTTCTTT
.	TRBV9	TRBJ2-2	.	CASSTQDTGELFF	TGTGCCAGCAGTACCCAGGACACCGGGGAGCTGTTTTTT
TRBD1	TRBV18	TRBJ2-5	.	CASSPDRGETQYF	TGTGCCAGCTCACCGGACAGGGGAGAGACCCAGTACTTC
TRBD1	TRBV28	TRBJ1-6	.	CASSPGTGRNSPLHF	TGTGCCAGCAGTCCGGGGACAGGGCGTAATTCACCCCTCCACTTT
.	TRBV5-5	TRBJ2-7	.	CASSLANEQYF	TGTGCCAGCAGCTTGGCCAACGAGCAGTACTTC
.	TRBV27	TRBJ1-2	.	CASSFTGKGGYTF	TGTGCCAGCAGTTTTACAGGGAAAGGCGGCTACACCTTC
TRBD2	TRBV12-3/TRBV12-4	TRBJ2-7	.	CAISMTSYGEQYF	TGTGCCATATCTATGACTAGCTATGGCGAGCAGTACTTC
TRBD2	TRBV10-3	TRBJ2-5	.	CAIRDPGLARETQYF	TGTGCCATCCGAGACCCGGGACTAGCAAGAGAGACCCAGTACTTC
TRBD2	TRBV2	TRBJ2-5	.	CASSERGGETQYF	TGTGCCAGCAGTGAGAGGGGAGGGGAGACCCAGTACTTC
.	TRBV7-2	TRBJ1-1	once	CASSPGAANTEAFF	TGTGCCAGCAGCCCAGGGGCTGCGAACACTGAAGCTTTCTTT
TRBD1	TRBV7-2	TRBJ1-1	.	CASSLQGVGNTEAFF	TGTGCCAGCAGCTTACAGGGGGTTGGGAACACTGAAGCTTTCTTT
TRBD1	TRBV9	TRBJ1-2	.	CASSVATGGFGYGYTF	TGTGCCAGCAGCGTAGCGACAGGGGGCTTTGGCTATGGCTACACCTTC
TRBD1	TRBV6-5	TRBJ1-3	.	CASSAWTGTGNTIYF	TGTGCCAGCAGCGCCTGGACAGGCACTGGAAACACCATATATTTT
.	TRBV6-2/TRBV6-3	TRBJ1-1	.	CASSYAGTDTEAFF	TGTGCCAGCAGTTACGCGGGGACGGACACTGAAGCTTTCTTT
.	TRBV14	TRBJ1-3	.	CASSQAGRGAGNTIYF	TGTGCCAGCAGCCAAGCGGGGAGGGGAGCGGGAAACACCATATATTTT
.	TRBV5-4	TRBJ2-6	.	CASSLGWSGLSSGANVLTF	TGTGCCAGCAGCTTGGGGTGGAGCGGGTTAAGCTCTGGGGCCAACGTCCTGACTTTC
.	TRBV6-5	TRBJ1-1	.	CASSYSAGMNTEAFF	TGTGCCAGCAGTTACTCGGCAGGGATGAACACTGAAGCTTTCTTT
TRBD1	TRBV7-2	TRBJ2-3	.	CASSWGQGAWGTDTQYF	TGTGCCAGCAGCTGGGGCCAGGGGGCTTGGGGCACAGATACGCAGTATTTT
.	TRBV5-4	TRBJ2-5	.	CASSLATQETQYF	TGTGCCAGCAGCTTGGCCACTCAAGAGACCCAGTACTTC
.	TRBV7-9	TRBJ2-1	few	CASSLGSTANEQFF	TGTGCCAGCAGCTTAGGTTCGACAGCCAATGAGCAGTTCTTC
.	TRBV24-1	TRBJ2-1	.	CATSDRQESDEQFF	TGTGCCACCAGTGATCGACAGGAGTCTGATGAGCAGTTCTTC
.	TRBV7-2	TRBJ2-5	.	CASSRFGEQETQYF	TGTGCCAGCAGCCGCTTCGGGGAACAAGAGACCCAGTACTTC
TRBD1	TRBV9	TRBJ1-1	.	CASSVALGTGGIMNTEAFF	TGTGCCAGCAGCGTAGCACTAGGGACAGGGGGGATCATGAACACTGAAGCTTTCTTT
TRBD1	TRBV5-4	TRBJ1-2	.	CASSFDRGFGYTF	TGTGCCAGCAGCTTTGACAGGGGGTTTGGCTACACCTTC
.	TRBV18	TRBJ1-5	.	CASSMTSNQPQHF	TGTGCCAGCTCGATGACAAGCAATCAGCCCCAGCATTTT
.	TRBV2	TRBJ1-5	.	CASKGEAGDQPQHF	TGTGCCAGCAAAGGGGAAGCCGGAGATCAGCCCCAGCATTTT
.	TRBV6-5	TRBJ1-2	few	CASSSLSGVGYTF	TGTGCCAGCAGTTCCCTCAGTGGAGTAGGCTACACCTTC
.	TRBV19	TRBJ1-5	.	CASSIASKDKPQHF	TGTGCCAGTAGTATAGCGAGTAAGGACAAGCCCCAGCATTTT
.	TRBV27	TRBJ2-1	.	CASSPTGYEQFF	TGTGCCAGCAGTCCTACAGGGTATGAGCAGTTCTTC
.	TRBV12-3/TRBV12-4	TRBJ2-7	few	CASSLTDTYEQYF	TGTGCCAGCAGTCTGACAGACACCTACGAGCAGTACTTC
.	TRBV10-2	TRBJ2-2	once	CASNSVSGELFF	TGCGCCAGCAATTCGGTGAGCGGGGAGCTGTTTTTT
TRBD1	TRBV30	TRBJ1-2	.	CAWSPPGTVNYGYTF	TGTGCCTGGAGTCCCCCCGGGACAGTGAACTATGGCTACACCTTC
.	TRBV10-3	TRBJ2-1	.	CAISESGHRLLYNEQFF	TGTGCCATCAGTGAGTCGGGCCACCGCCTCCTGTACAATGAGCAGTTCTTC
.	TRBV7-9	TRBJ2-3	.	CASSPDDRRDTQYF	TGTGCCAGCAGCCCCGATGACAGGCGGGATACGCAGTATTTT
.	TRBV2	TRBJ1-5	few	CASSETDRNQPQHF	TGTGCCAGCAGTGAGACAGACCGCAATCAGCCCCAGCATTTT
.	TRBV15	TRBJ1-2	.	CATSRDPGRVDGYTF	TGTGCCACCAGCAGAGATCCAGGGAGGGTCGATGGCTACACCTTC
.	TRBV24-1	TRBJ2-5	.	CATRTNRDGETQYF	TGTGCCACCAGAACGAACAGGGATGGGGAGACCCAGTACTTC
.	TRBV5-1	TRBJ1-1	.	CASREDGITEAFF	TGCGCCAGCAGGGAGGATGGGATCACTGAAGCTTTCTTT
TRBD1	TRBV5-1	TRBJ1-1	.	CASSLGRTGAMNTEAFF	TGCGCCAGCAGCTTGGGAAGGACAGGGGCGATGAACACTGAAGCTTTCTTT
TRBD1	TRBV19	TRBJ2-2	.	CASSALTGGAGELFF	TGTGCCAGTAGTGCATTGACAGGGGGTGCCGGGGAGCTGTTTTTT
TRBD1	TRBV18	TRBJ2-5	.	CASSRQGGVETQYF	TGTGCCAGCTCACGACAGGGGGGTGTGGAGACCCAGTACTTC
.	TRBV5-1	TRBJ2-5	.	CASSPAAGGETQYF	TGCGCCAGCAGCCCGGCCGCTGGGGGCGAGACCCAGTACTTC